A selection of T cell receptor beta chains follows, all from one sample in a study of blood T cell repertoires in COVID-19. Some clones are missing from TCRdb's copy, which holds only in-frame ones; the method was immunoSEQ multiplex PCR. Here the sample spans fewer than 350,000 clones, around 85% being singletons. Sequencing used peripheral blood. These receptors were taken from a woman aged 25 to 39 with COVID-19, enrolled during active disease. Each CDR3 is given with its conserved first and last residue. D genes are given only for firm matches. Rows may omit the clone size; those that give it use once, few, many or a size class.

TRBJ1-1 TRBD1 TRBV7-2 . TGTGCCAGCAGCTTAGATACGGGCGCCAGGGGGGTTGAAGCTTTCTTT CASSLDTGARGVEAFF
TRBJ2-7 TRBD1 TRBV6-6 . TGTGCCAGCAGTAAGGGACAGGCTTACGAGCAGTACTTC CASSKGQAYEQYF
TRBJ1-1 . TRBV14 once TGTGCCAGCAGCCAAGATCGGAGCCGGGAAGCTTTCTTT CASSQDRSREAFF
TRBJ1-4 . TRBV6-5 few TGTGCCAGCAGTTACTCTTCAGGGGTGGGTGAAAAACTGTTTTTT CASSYSSGVGEKLFF
TRBJ1-1 TRBD1 TRBV25-1 . TGTGCCAGCAGCCGGTCAGGGGGCAAGGACACTGAAGCTTTCTTT CASSRSGGKDTEAFF
TRBJ2-7 TRBD1 TRBV24-1 . TGTGCCACCAGTGCCCTGACAGGGATATACGAGCAGTACTTC CATSALTGIYEQYF
TRBJ2-7 . TRBV20-1 . TGCAGTGCTCGCGACAGCTACGAGCAGTACTTC CSARDSYEQYF
TRBJ2-1 TRBD1 TRBV19 . TGTGCCAATGAGGGGGCGTATGAGCAGTTCTTC CANEGAYEQFF
TRBJ2-7 . TRBV19 . TGTGCCAGTAGTATGCAACAGGGTATCTACGAGCAGTACTTC CASSMQQGIYEQYF
TRBJ1-1 TRBD1 TRBV5-4 . TGTGCCAGCAGCTTGGACCTGGGACAGGGCATAATTGAAGCTTTCTTT CASSLDLGQGIIEAFF
TRBJ2-3 TRBD2 TRBV4-1 . TGCGCCAGCAGCCAAGATAGGGGACTAGGGATAGATACGCAGTATTTT CASSQDRGLGIDTQYF
TRBJ2-1 . TRBV2 . TGTGCCAGCAGTGGAGAAAACAGGGTCCAGCAGTTCTTC CASSGENRVQQFF
TRBJ2-4 . TRBV19 . TGTGCCACCGCACCTCGGGTCGTCAAAAACATTCAGTACTTC CATAPRVVKNIQYF
TRBJ2-1 . TRBV5-6 . TGTGCCGGCAGCTGGGGGAGGAATGAGCAGTTCTTC CAGSWGRNEQFF
TRBJ1-6 . TRBV6-5 . TGTGCCAGCAGTTACTCGGGGGCTAGGAATTCACCCCTCCACTTT CASSYSGARNSPLHF
TRBJ2-5 TRBD2 TRBV6-6 once TGTGCCAGCAGTTCCTCTAGCGGGGGGGGTCCTGAGACCCAGTACTTC CASSSSSGGGPETQYF
TRBJ1-5 . TRBV6-1 few TGTGCCAGCAGTGAAGCACGTTGGGCAGCCAGGGATCAGCCCCAGCATTTT CASSEARWAARDQPQHF
TRBJ2-2 TRBD2 TRBV2 . TGTGCCAGCAGTGAGGGGGGGTCCCTGAACACCGGGGAGCTGTTTTTT CASSEGGSLNTGELFF
TRBJ1-1 . TRBV4-2 . TGTGCCAGCAGCCAACCGGGGAGGACTGAAGCTTTCTTT CASSQPGRTEAFF
TRBJ1-4 . TRBV7-9 . TGTGCCAGCAGCTTTGCCATGCTGACCAGGGGAGCAACTAATGAAAAACTGTTTTTT CASSFAMLTRGATNEKLFF
TRBJ2-3 . TRBV4-1 . TGCGCCAGCAGCCAAGATATCCTGGGCCCAGATACGCAGTATTTT CASSQDILGPDTQYF
TRBJ1-5 . TRBV19 once TGTGCCAGTACCATAGGCTTGGGGGGTAGCAATCAGCCCCAGCATTTT CASTIGLGGSNQPQHF
TRBJ2-7 . TRBV15 . TGTGCCACCAGCAGACTTCAGGACTACGAGCAGTACTTC CATSRLQDYEQYF
TRBJ1-5 . TRBV19 many TGTGCCAGTAGCAAGGACTTATTTCAGCCCCAGCATTTT CASSKDLFQPQHF
TRBJ2-3 TRBD1 TRBV6-5 . TGTGCCAGCAGTTTAAACAGGGGGCGGACAGATACGCAGTATTTT CASSLNRGRTDTQYF
TRBJ1-1 . TRBV18 . TGTGCCAGCTCAATCACCCCGGGACACGACACTGAAGCTTTCTTT CASSITPGHDTEAFF
TRBJ2-3 . TRBV19 . TGTGCCAGTAAGCTAGCGACCCTTGGCACAGATACGCAGTATTTT CASKLATLGTDTQYF
TRBJ2-7 TRBD2 TRBV18 . TGTGCCAGCTCCCCCGACCGGGACTACTACGAGCAGTACTTC CASSPDRDYYEQYF
TRBJ2-1 . TRBV27 . TGTGCGTCCGCGGTTAGGGGGAGTTACAATGAGCAGTTCTTC CASAVRGSYNEQFF
TRBJ1-3 . TRBV5-1 . TGCGCCAGCAGCGGCGGGAACGGGCACACCATATATTTT CASSGGNGHTIYF
TRBJ2-1 . TRBV9 few TGTGCCAGCAGCGTAGTCAGGGGTTTAAACAATGAGCAGTTCTTC CASSVVRGLNNEQFF
TRBJ2-7 TRBD2 TRBV6-1 . TGTGCCAGCAGTGAATACGGGGGGGGCTCCTACGAGCAGTACTTC CASSEYGGGSYEQYF
TRBJ1-1 . TRBV18 . TGTGCCAGCTCACCGGGGGCCGGGAGGTTGGGCACTGAAGCTTTCTTT CASSPGAGRLGTEAFF
TRBJ1-1 TRBD1 TRBV3-1/TRBV3-2 . TGTGCCAGCAGTAAATCAGGGACAGGGGATGAAGCTTTCTTT CASSKSGTGDEAFF
TRBJ1-3 . TRBV19 . TGTGCCAGTAGTATGTCGACGGGAGGGACTGGAAACACCATATATTTT CASSMSTGGTGNTIYF
TRBJ2-1 TRBD1 TRBV10-1 . TGCGCCAGCATTCGACAGGGTTTGGAAAATGAGCAGTTCTTC CASIRQGLENEQFF